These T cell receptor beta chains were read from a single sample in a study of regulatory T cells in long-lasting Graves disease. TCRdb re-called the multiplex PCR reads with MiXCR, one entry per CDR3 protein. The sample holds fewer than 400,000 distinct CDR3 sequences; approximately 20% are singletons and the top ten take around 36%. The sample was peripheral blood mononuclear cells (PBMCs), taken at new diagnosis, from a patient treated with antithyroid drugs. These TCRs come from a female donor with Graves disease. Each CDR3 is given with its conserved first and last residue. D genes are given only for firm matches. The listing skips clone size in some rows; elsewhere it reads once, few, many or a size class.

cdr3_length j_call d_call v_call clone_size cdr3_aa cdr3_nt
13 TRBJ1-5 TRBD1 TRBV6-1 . CASTTGGQQPQHF TGTGCCAGCACGACAGGGGGCCAACAGCCCCAGCATTTT
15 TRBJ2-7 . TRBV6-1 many CASRLQGPASYEQYF TGTGCCAGCAGGCTACAGGGCCCGGCCTCCTACGAGCAGTACTTC
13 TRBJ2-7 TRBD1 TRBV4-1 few CASSYGQAYEQYF TGCGCCAGCAGTTATGGACAGGCCTACGAGCAGTACTTC
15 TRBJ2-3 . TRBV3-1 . CASSQGPLGTDTQYF TGTGCCAGCAGCCAAGGGCCTTTGGGCACAGATACGCAGTATTTT
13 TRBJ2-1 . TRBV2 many CASSDGSRDEQFF TGTGCCAGCAGTGATGGGTCGAGGGATGAGCAGTTCTTC
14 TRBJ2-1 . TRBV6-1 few CASSDRAPRDEQFF TGTGCCAGCAGTGACAGGGCTCCGCGCGATGAGCAGTTCTTC
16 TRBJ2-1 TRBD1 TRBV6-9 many CASSSYRGLEENEQFF TGTGCCAGCAGTTCCTACAGGGGTCTGGAGGAAAATGAGCAGTTCTTC
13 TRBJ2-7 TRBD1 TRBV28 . CANSLGQVYEQYF TGTGCCAACAGTTTGGGACAGGTCTACGAGCAGTACTTC
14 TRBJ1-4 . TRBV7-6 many CASSRGPINEKLFF TGTGCCAGCAGCAGGGGACCGATTAATGAAAAACTGTTTTTT
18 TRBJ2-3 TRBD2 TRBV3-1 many CASSQDWRASGFYDTQYF TGTGCCAGCAGCCAAGATTGGAGGGCTAGCGGGTTTTATGATACGCAGTATTTT
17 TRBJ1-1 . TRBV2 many CASRVPQGGLLNTEAFF TGTGCCAGCAGAGTCCCACAGGGTGGCCTACTGAACACTGAAGCTTTCTTT
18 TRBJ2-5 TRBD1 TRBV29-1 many CSTNQGLGTGGAGETQYF TGCAGCACCAACCAGGGACTCGGGACAGGGGGCGCGGGAGAGACCCAGTACTTC
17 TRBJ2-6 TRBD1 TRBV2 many CASRRDRRVSGANVLTF TGTGCCAGCAGGAGGGACAGAAGGGTATCTGGGGCCAACGTCCTGACTTTC
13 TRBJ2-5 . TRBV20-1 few CSARGDPWETQYF TGCAGTGCTAGAGGGGACCCCTGGGAGACCCAGTACTTC
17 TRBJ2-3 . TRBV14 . CASSQSLPDLVTDTQYF TGTGCCAGCAGCCAATCTCTCCCCGATTTGGTAACAGATACGCAGTATTTT